This T cell receptor beta chain came from a study of CD8+ T cells in alopecia areata. Specified treatment: oral pan-JAK inhibitor, 5-10 mg twice daily. The ends lost 1 base at V and 6 bases at J; junction bases unmatched: 6. There are 16 residues in the CDR3. The V gene's germline CDR1 is MNHNS and CDR2 SASEGT. Extracted RNA was reverse transcribed into cDNA, the sequencing template. Profiling relied on immunoSEQ multiplex PCR, and the TCRdb table lists in-frame clones only, not all of them. The data contain some 180,000 clones, about 47% of them singletons. This clone was seen a handful of times. V usage is TRBV6-1 and J usage is TRBJ2-3, with 11 bases aligning to TRBD2. The clonotype was recovered from a human donor with alopecia areata. The material sequenced was CD8+ T cells sorted from blood, taken around week 52, from a patient treated with tofacitinib. As DNA, the CDR3 is TGTGCCAGCAGTGAAGTTGTAGCGGGGGGGCCGGATACGCAGTATTTT. Amino acid sequence: CASSEVVAGGPDTQYF.